The 16 T cell receptor beta chains presented below share a single source sample, sequenced in a study of naive and memory T cell subsets. Reverse transcription of blood and skin TCR RNA was primed at alpha and beta constant regions. TCRdb re-derived calls from the 5' RACE reads in MiXCR, one entry per CDR3 protein. Here the sample spans 25,000 to 30,000 distinct CDR3 sequences, 20% to 25% being singletons. Whole-blood samples were under 3 ml of peripheral blood from healthy adult volunteers. The source is a female donor in good health.

This clonotype was picked up a small number of times. The rearrangement joins TRBV6-5 to TRBJ2-6, with no clear D. V was clipped by 4 bases and J by 0 bases, with 7 bases between them. The CDR3 runs to 15 residues. The V gene's germline CDR1 is MNHEY and CDR2 SVGAGI. The CDR3 here is CASSSLFSGANVLTF. The CDR3 coding sequence is TGTGCCAGCAGTTCCCTATTCTCTGGGGCCAACGTCCTGACTTTC.

This clonotype was seen at least ten times. This chain links TRBV20-1 with TRBJ1-1; D unresolved. V was shortened by 5 bases and J by 3 bases, with 10 bases between the two germline ends. CDR3 length: 12 amino acids. Germline V gene data show CDR1 as DFQATT and CDR2 as SNEGSKA (reference sequence). Here the CDR3 DNA reads TGCAGTGCTCGATACAGAGACACTGAAGCTTTCTTT. The encoded protein is CSARYRDTEAFF.

The chain joins TRBV5-1 to TRBJ1-2; 8 nucleotides align to TRBD1. V lost 0 bases, J lost 6 bases, and 10 bases stayed unmatched. Germline V gene lookup returns CDR1 SGHRS and CDR2 YFSETQ. The CDR3 is made up of 16 amino acids. The CDR3 is CASSLATGQGKDGYTF. CDR3 nucleotide sequence: TGCGCCAGCAGCTTGGCCACAGGACAGGGAAAGGATGGCTACACCTTC.

The rearrangement joins TRBV29-1 to TRBJ1-1, with D hard to call. V dropped 4 bases and J dropped 2 bases, with 11 bases sitting between them. The germline CDR1 and CDR2 sequences are SQVTM and ANQGSEA. CDR3 length: 13 residues. CDR3 sequence: CSVVMSGNTEAFF. CDR3 coding DNA: TGCAGCGTTGTAATGAGTGGAAACACTGAAGCTTTCTTT.

The chain combines TRBV6-4 with TRBJ2-1, with D perhaps given as TRBD1 or TRBD2 (6 bases each). The CDR3 totals 15 residues. V was clipped by 5 bases and J by 0 bases, with 11 bases between them. The germline gives CDR1 MRHNA, CDR2 SNTAGT. The CDR3 DNA reads as TGTGCCAGCAGTCCCGAGGGGGGCTCCTACAATGAGCAGTTCTTC. Amino acid sequence: CASSPEGGSYNEQFF.

Many counts were recorded for this clonotype. V and J are TRBV6-5 and TRBJ2-1; D is possibly TRBD1 (6 bases). Looked up from germline, CDR1 is MNHEY and CDR2 is SVGAGI. The CDR3 covers 14 residues. The V end was cut by 6 bases, the J end by 5 bases, with 14 bases between. This CDR3 reads CASRLQGVHNEQFF. As DNA, the CDR3 is TGTGCCAGCAGATTACAGGGTGTCCACAATGAGCAGTTCTTC.

The chain has TRBV20-1 and TRBJ1-6; 7 bases are a match to TRBD1. V lost 0 bases and J lost 7; bases outside the gene matches: 3. Germline CDR1 and CDR2: DFQATT and SNEGSKA (reference sequence). The CDR3 is 14 residues long. Written as DNA, the CDR3 is TGCAGTGCTAGAGAGGACAGGATGAATTCACCCCTCCACTTT. Amino acids: CSAREDRMNSPLHF.

By share, this clonotype ranks as medium-sized (0.01 to 0.1%). The J gene is TRBJ1-5, the V gene TRBV12-3 or TRBV12-4; no firm D call. Trimming pared 6 bases from V and 6 bases from J, leaving 15 bases between. The CDR3 runs 14 residues. The CDR3 region is CASSQTWVGQPQHF. DNA of the CDR3: TGTGCCAGCAGCCAAACCTGGGTCGGTCAGCCCCAGCATTTT.

CDR3 loop: CASSYESNQPQHF. CDR3 sequence (DNA): TGTGCCAGCAGTTACGAGAGCAATCAGCCCCAGCATTTT. The genes are TRBV6-2 or TRBV6-3 and TRBJ1-5; no definite D call. This CDR3 is 13 amino acids long. Trimming pared 2 bases from V and 1 base from J, leaving 3 bases between. The V gene's germline CDR1 is MNHEY and CDR2 SVGEGT.

This clonotype was recorded many times. The chain links TRBV5-1 to TRBJ2-3; TRBD2 matches 8 bases. The CDR3 loop spans 16 amino acids. J was trimmed by 3 bases and V by 3 bases; bases with no gene match: 9. CDR1 is SGHRS and CDR2 is YFSETQ in the germline V gene. In DNA form, the CDR3 reads TGCGCCAGCAGCTCCCGGATGACTAGCGAGACAGATACGCAGTATTTT. It yields the protein CASSSRMTSETDTQYF.

The chain links TRBV20-1 to TRBJ1-3, with no clear D. V lost 0 bases and J 0 bases, leaving 6 bases between the germline ends. Germline V gene lookup returns CDR1 DFQATT and CDR2 SNEGSKA (reference sequence). The length of the CDR3 is 14 residues. This chain's CDR3 is CSARDVNSGNTIYF. CDR3 nucleotides: TGCAGTGCTAGAGATGTCAACTCTGGAAACACCATATATTTT.

This clonotype is medium-sized within its sample. The J gene is TRBJ2-2, the V gene TRBV6-2 or TRBV6-3; 9 nucleotides agree with TRBD2. CDR3 length equals 21 residues. The germline V gene has CDR1 MNHEY and CDR2 SVGEGT. J lost 0 bases, V lost 2 bases, and 16 bases had no gene match. The CDR3 here is CASSYEFVLAGPLTNTGELFF. For the CDR3, the DNA is TGTGCCAGCAGTTACGAGTTCGTCCTAGCGGGGCCCCTCACGAACACCGGGGAGCTGTTTTTT.

V gene TRBV18 combines with J gene TRBJ1-1, with TRBD1 matching over 9 bases. Germline-derived CDR1 and CDR2 are KGHSH and LQKENI. The length of the CDR3 is 16 residues. V lost 3 bases, J lost 5 bases, and 10 bases stayed unmatched. The CDR3 loop is CASSPSSTGGSTEAFF. The DNA of the CDR3 is TGTGCCAGCTCACCGTCTTCTACAGGGGGCTCGACTGAAGCTTTCTTT.

The chain links TRBV20-1 to TRBJ2-7; maybe TRBD2 (5 bases). The V end lost 5 bases, the J end lost 0 bases, and 14 bases lay between the germline ends. Germline assignment: CDR1 DFQATT and CDR2 SNEGSKA (reference sequence). This CDR3 has 14 amino acids. CDR3 nucleotide sequence: TGCAGTGCTTACTTAGCGTCTAGCTCCTACGAGCAGTACTTC. This gives the protein CSAYLASSSYEQYF.

As regards this clonotype: A much larger clone is a single base away; this may be a read error. This rearrangement joins TRBV30 to TRBJ1-2, with D tentatively TRBD1 (5 bases). Germline CDR1 GTSNPN, CDR2 SVGIG (reference sequence). The CDR3 is 13 residues long. The CDR3 DNA follows: TGTGCCTGGACAGCGGGACTCCGCTATGGCGACACCTTC. This sequence encodes CAWTAGLRYGDTF.

The sample holds many counts of this clonotype. This chain links TRBV29-1 with TRBJ2-2, with D uncertain. V was shortened by 4 bases and J by 3 bases, with 12 bases between the two germline ends. This CDR3 is 14 amino acids long. Germline V lookup: CDR1 SQVTM, CDR2 ANQGSEA. CDR3 sequence (DNA): TGCAGCGTTGCTGGATTAACCGACACCGGGGAGCTGTTTTTT. Translated, it gives CSVAGLTDTGELFF.